These 3 T cell receptor beta chains were sequenced from one sample in a study of T cells in Graves' hyperthyroidism and ophthalmopathy. There were TCR beta CDR3 regions amplified from RNA transcripts. HTBI primers were used for first-round RT-PCR of the TCR CDR3. MiXCR, run by TCRdb on the multiplex PCR reads, gives a single entry per CDR3 protein. This sample yields 300,000 to 450,000 distinct CDR3 sequences, of which about 14% are seen a single time; around 20% belongs to the top ten. The sample taken for sequencing was blood. The source of these receptors is a man aged 25 to 45 with Graves' hyperthyroidism that later progressed to Graves' ophthalmopathy.

The chain's CDR3 is CASSELGQGAEGANVLTF. CDR3 DNA: TGTGCCAGCAGTGAACTCGGACAGGGGGCGGAGGGGGCCAACGTCCTGACTTTC. The rearrangement uses TRBV2 and TRBJ2-6; 11 bases are shared with TRBD1. Germline loops: CDR1 SNHLY, CDR2 FYNNEI. This CDR3 has 18 amino acids. Trimming at V came to 2 bases and at J to 4 bases, leaving 7 bases not matched to a gene. The full variable domain, with the rest looked up from reference TRBV2 and TRBJ2-6, is EPEVTQTPSHQVTQMGQEVILRCVPISNHLYFYWYRQILGQKVEFLVSFYNNEISEKSEIFDDQFSVERPDGSNFTLKIRSTKLEDSAMYFCASSELGQGAEGANVLTFGAGSRLTVL.

This clonotype was counted ten times or more. The rearrangement joins TRBV7-6 to TRBJ1-5; D is perhaps TRBD1 (5 bases). The V gene lost 3 bases and the J gene lost 3 bases, with 6 bases spanning the gap. Germline V CDR1 and CDR2: SGHVS, FNYEAQ. The CDR3 spans 13 residues. CDR3 bases: TGTGCCAGCAGCTTGGACACCAATCAGCCCCAGCATTTT. Translating gives CASSLDTNQPQHF.

This clonotype occurred many times. V gene TRBV7-9 combines with J gene TRBJ1-4, with a tentative D call TRBD1 (6 bases). V lost 5 bases, J lost 8 bases, and 18 bases lay in between. The CDR3 consists of 15 residues. Looked up from germline, CDR1 is SEHNR and CDR2 is FQNEAQ (reference sequence). CDR3 in amino acids: CASSRGAPEEEKLFF. The CDR3 nucleotides read TGTGCCAGCAGCAGGGGGGCACCCGAGGAGGAAAAACTGTTTTTT.